This TCR beta chain is drawn from a study of shared clonotypes between healthy human individuals. Here immunoSEQ multiplex PCR was the method, and the copy in TCRdb shows in-frame clones only, minus some. The sample records approximately 530,000 clones, around 95% being singletons. The germline gives CDR1 MGHRA, CDR2 YSYEKL. CDR3 length: 14 residues. Trimming pared 1 base from V and 5 bases from J, leaving 9 bases between. The rearrangement uses TRBV4-1 and TRBJ2-1, with D uncertain. The sequence derives from a woman under 40 in good health. The material sequenced was naive CD4+ T cells sorted from blood. The subset here: CD45RA+ positively selected. CDR3 loop: CASSQVKSHNEQFF. The CDR3 bases are TGCGCCAGCAGCCAAGTGAAATCCCACAATGAGCAGTTCTTC.